Sequencing of this T cell receptor (beta chain) was carried out in a study of cytomegalovirus exposure and HLA in healthy donors. PCR involved 60 Vbeta and 13 Jbeta primers. As originally analysed: Roughly 11 million of the about 80 million unique TCR beta chains counted in a later analysis were shared. Sequencing used immunoSEQ multiplex PCR; TCRdb keeps in-frame clones, though not all of them. V and J calls and clone size are as listed in that table; D and trimming were resolved from the DNA. The sample lists some 90,000 clones; 76% were seen once. General study points: Common viral pathogens were later found to be apparently linked to several of the most significant clusters. Across donors, most TCRs were seen rarely, yet some public ones were widespread. Likely technical artifact: a cluster of highly shared sequence variants.

This CDR3 is 13 amino acids long. V was pared by 0 bases and J by 7 bases, with 7 bases between. Germline V gene lookup returns CDR1 MNHNS and CDR2 SASEGT. About this clone: The target antigen is unknown.

The specimen was PBMCs. The rearrangement joins TRBV6-1 to TRBJ1-5; D not resolved. This TCR was sampled from a man aged 40-55 years in good health and CMV-seronegative. CDR3 DNA: TGTGCCAGCAGTGAAGCTCGGGGACAGCCCCAGCATTTT. Translation gives CASSEARGQPQHF.